Below, 14 T cell receptor beta chains from the same sample are listed, as sequenced in a study of regulatory T cells in long-lasting Graves disease. In building TCR beta libraries, iRepertoire HTBI primers were used together with Arm-PCR of CDR3 regions. TCRdb re-derived calls from the multiplex PCR reads in MiXCR, one entry per CDR3 protein. The sample lists 500,000 or so distinct CDR3 sequences, around 15% occurring once. Time point reported: newly diagnosed GD, antithyroid drugs for less than 3 months. Extracted RNA from PBMCs served as the source of the TCR library. These same records also appear under a second study, on T cells in Graves' hyperthyroidism and ophthalmopathy.

The specimen comprised peripheral blood mononuclear cells (PBMCs), sampled at new diagnosis, from a patient treated with antithyroid drugs. The receptor source for this set is a woman aged 50 to 65 with Graves disease.

Many counts were recorded for this clonotype. This chain connects TRBV6-1 to TRBJ1-3; D gene unclear. The CDR3 sequence is 14 residues long. CDR1 is MNHNS and CDR2 is SASEGT in the germline V gene. V gave up 6 bases and J gave up 2 bases, with 11 bases separating them. The CDR3, as DNA: TGTGCCAGCAGCACTTTACAGACTGGAAACACCATATATTTT. Amino acid sequence: CASSTLQTGNTIYF.

CDR3 residues: CASSQSPGEANTEAFF. CDR3 sequence (DNA): TGCGCCAGCAGCCAATCTCCCGGGGAGGCAAACACTGAAGCTTTCTTT. This chain joins TRBV4-1 and TRBJ1-1; no reliable D call. The germline V gene has CDR1 MGHRA and CDR2 YSYEKL. The V end lost 2 bases, the J end lost 2 bases, and 15 bases lay between the germline ends. The CDR3 consists of 16 residues.

This clonotype was seen many times. CDR3 region: CASSQRGQINTEAFF. The CDR3 DNA reads TGTGCCAGCAGCCAGAGGGGACAAATCAACACTGAAGCTTTCTTT. The V and J genes are TRBV3-1 and TRBJ1-1; possibly TRBD1 for D (6 bases). Germline loops: CDR1 LGHDT, CDR2 YNNKEL (reference sequence). CDR3 length: 15 residues. Between the trimmed V and J ends, which lost 3 bases and 2 bases, there was a span of 13 bases.

This clonotype appeared many times. The V gene is TRBV3-1, the J gene TRBJ1-1, with D perhaps TRBD1 (5 bases). Per the germline V gene, CDR1 is LGHDT and CDR2 is YNNKEL (reference sequence). The CDR3 sequence is 15 residues long. Trimming cost V 2 bases and J 3 bases, with 13 bases left between them. The CDR3 reads CASSQSGLGDTEAFF. The CDR3 DNA reads as TGTGCCAGCAGCCAAAGTGGATTGGGGGACACTGAAGCTTTCTTT.

This clonotype appeared many times. V and J are TRBV11-3 and TRBJ2-3, with 7 bases matching TRBD2. V lost 4 bases to trimming and J lost 5 bases; unmatched junction nucleotides: 3. Germline V gene data show CDR1 as SGHNT and CDR2 as YENEEA. The CDR3 consists of 13 residues. The CDR3 DNA is TGTGCCAGCAGCTGGACTAGGGTAGATACGCAGTATTTT. It yields the protein CASSWTRVDTQYF.

This clonotype was picked up many times. V usage is TRBV19 and J usage is TRBJ1-1; possibly TRBD1 for D (6 bases). This CDR3 has 17 amino acids. Germline CDR1 reads LNHDA; CDR2 reads SQIVND (reference sequence). Between the trimmed V and J ends, which lost 6 bases and 1 base, there was a span of 21 bases. The DNA of the CDR3 is TGTGCCAGTAGGCCCGCCGGAACAGGGAACCGGAACACTGAAGCTTTCTTT. This encodes CASRPAGTGNRNTEAFF.

This clonotype was counted many times. The chain couples TRBV13 to TRBJ2-7; TRBD2 aligns across 10 bases. With V trimmed by 7 bases and J by 4 bases, 13 bases remained unmatched. The CDR3 sequence is 16 residues long. Germline lookup yields CDR1 PRHDT and CDR2 FYEKMQ (reference sequence). The CDR3 sequence is CASTNSMASGSYEQYF. The CDR3 DNA reads as TGTGCCAGCACCAATAGTATGGCTAGCGGGAGTTACGAGCAGTACTTC.

The chain employs TRBV6-2 or TRBV6-3 and TRBJ2-7, with TRBD2 matching 13 bases. The CDR3 extends over 18 amino acids. CDR1 and CDR2 from the germline V gene are MNHEY and SVGEGT. J gave up 2 bases and V 5 bases, and 12 bases lay outside the gene matches. DNA of the CDR3: TGTGCCAGCAGTACGAAACTAACCGGGACTAGCGGGGCCTACGAGCAGTACTTC. It codes for CASSTKLTGTSGAYEQYF.

At least ten counts were recorded for this clonotype. The chain combines TRBV10-3 with TRBJ2-7; D is unresolved. The CDR3 is 14 amino acids. Germline CDR1 ENHRY, CDR2 SYGVKD. V lost 6 bases, J lost 6 bases, and 18 bases lay in between. The CDR3: CAIRDDPLGGEQYF. CDR3 DNA sequence: TGTGCCATCAGGGACGATCCCCTGGGTGGCGAGCAGTACTTC.

This clonotype was detected ten times or more. This sequence joins TRBV5-1 and TRBJ2-1; D possibly corresponds to TRBD1 (5 bases). The germline V gene has CDR1 SGHRS and CDR2 YFSETQ. V lost 2 bases and J 8 bases, leaving 20 bases between the germline ends. The CDR3 extends over 16 amino acids. CDR3 nucleotides: TGCGCCAGCAGCTTCAGGGAAAGGGTCGTACCGGATGAGCAGTTCTTC. This codes for CASSFRERVVPDEQFF.

The chain employs TRBV28 and TRBJ2-7, with 8 bases lining up with TRBD1. Germline V gene data show CDR1 as MDHEN and CDR2 as SYDVKM. V was pared by 3 bases and J by 2 bases, with 6 bases of the junction left unmatched. The CDR3 extends over 15 amino acids. CDR3 sequence reads: CASSFDGTGAYEQYF. CDR3 sequence (DNA): TGTGCCAGCAGTTTCGATGGGACAGGAGCCTACGAGCAGTACTTC.

This clonotype was seen repeatedly, ten times or more. The V and J genes are TRBV7-9 and TRBJ1-2, with TRBD1 matching over 9 bases. The V segment lost 6 bases and the J segment 7 bases; nucleotides outside the gene matches: 6. Germline CDR1 is SEHNR and CDR2 is FQNEAQ (reference sequence). There are 13 residues in the CDR3. The CDR3 region is CASSNRGQVGYTF. In DNA, the CDR3 is TGTGCCAGCAGTAACAGGGGGCAGGTTGGCTACACCTTC.

This clonotype occurred many times. This rearrangement joins TRBV18 to TRBJ2-7; TRBD2 matches 14 bases. The CDR3 has 17 amino acids. V lost 3 bases, J lost 6 bases, and 10 bases stayed unmatched. CDR1 KGHSH and CDR2 LQKENI come from the germline V gene. CDR3 sequence: CASSPPGLAGDFVEQYF. CDR3 coding DNA: TGTGCCAGCTCACCCCCGGGACTAGCGGGAGATTTTGTCGAGCAGTACTTC. The variable domain in full, completed from reference TRBV18 and TRBJ2-7, reads NAGVMQNPRHLVRRRGQEARLRCSPMKGHSHVYWYRQLPEEGLKFMVYLQKENIIDESGMPKERFSAEFPKEGPSILRIQQVVRGDSAAYFCASSPPGLAGDFVEQYFGPGTRLTVT.

The J gene is TRBJ1-2, the V gene TRBV7-9; possible D gene TRBD1, 5 bases. CDR3 length equals 17 residues. The germline gives CDR1 SEHNR, CDR2 FQNEAQ (reference sequence). V dropped 2 bases and J dropped 4 bases, with 20 bases sitting between them. The CDR3 sequence: CASSLQPQGLVSYGYTF. DNA for the CDR3: TGTGCCAGCAGCTTACAGCCTCAGGGATTGGTTTCCTATGGCTACACCTTC. The variable domain in full, with the rest retrieved from reference TRBV7-9 and TRBJ1-2, is DTGVSQNPRHKITKRGQNVTFRCDPISEHNRLYWYRQTLGQGPEFLTYFQNEAQLEKSRLLSDRFSAERPKGSFSTLEIQRTEQGDSAMYLCASSLQPQGLVSYGYTFGSGTRLTVV.